These 16 T cell receptor beta chains were sequenced from one sample in a study of T cells after yellow fever vaccination. Each CDR3 protein gets one entry after TCRdb re-called the 5' RACE reads with MiXCR. Of fewer than 450,000 distinct CDR3 sequences in the sample, approximately 10% were seen once. The sequences come from PBMCs, collected on the day of the first yellow fever vaccination. These receptors were collected from a man between 18 and 29 years old who received the YFV17D yellow fever vaccine.

The V call is TRBV7-2, the J call TRBJ2-1; D might be TRBD2 (7 bases). The CDR3 runs 17 residues. CDR1 is SGHTA and CDR2 is FQGNSA in the germline V gene. The V end was cut by 5 bases, the J end by 8 bases, with 25 bases between. CDR3 sequence: CASSTLTALGGGYEQFF. For the CDR3, the DNA is TGTGCCAGCAGCACCCTTACGGCCCTGGGGGGGGGCTATGAGCAGTTCTTC.

The chain carries TRBV19 and TRBJ2-1, with TRBD1 matching over 7 bases. V gave up 3 bases and J gave up 7 bases; unmatched junction bases: 6. CDR1 is LNHDA and CDR2 is SQIVND in the germline V gene (reference sequence). There are 14 residues in the CDR3. The CDR3 region is CASSMSYRGNEQFF. CDR3 nucleotide sequence: TGTGCCAGTAGTATGTCATACAGGGGAAATGAGCAGTTCTTC.

This clonotype has at least ten counts. The V and J genes are TRBV4-1 and TRBJ2-1, with D uncertain. The CDR3 consists of 17 residues. Germline values: CDR1 MGHRA, CDR2 YSYEKL. The V end was cut by 0 bases, the J end by 1 base, with 13 bases between. CDR3 nucleotide sequence: TGCGCCAGCAGCCAAGAGAGTGCCGTGGCGTCCTACAATGAGCAGTTCTTC. Its protein is CASSQESAVASYNEQFF.

The CDR3 sequence is CASSSGQEGRLFF. DNA of the CDR3: TGTGCCAGCAGCTCCGGACAGGAGGGTAGACTGTTTTTT. V and J are TRBV7-9 and TRBJ1-4; TRBD1 agrees at 7 bases. Germline CDR1 is SEHNR and CDR2 is FQNEAQ (reference sequence). Germline trimming cut 4 bases from V and 13 bases from J; bases unmatched to any gene: 9. The CDR3 is made up of 13 amino acids. The variable domain in full, completed from reference TRBV7-9 and TRBJ1-4, reads DTGVSQNPRHKITKRGQNVTFRCDPISEHNRLYWYRQTLGQGPEFLTYFQNEAQLEKSRLLSDRFSAERPKGSFSTLEIQRTEQGDSAMYLCASSSGQEGRLFFGSGTQLSVL.

This chain links TRBV28 with TRBJ2-3; D may correspond to TRBD1 or TRBD2 (5 bases each). The CDR3 has 14 residues. Germline CDR1 MDHEN, CDR2 SYDVKM. Between the trimmed V and J ends, which lost 4 bases and 2 bases, there was a span of 10 bases. CDR3 bases: TGTGCCAGCAGTTCCGGGGCCTACACAGATACGCAGTATTTT. Amino acid sequence: CASSSGAYTDTQYF. Based on the CDR3 plus reference TRBV28 and TRBJ2-3, the full variable domain is DVKVTQSSRYLVKRTGEKVFLECVQDMDHENMFWYRQDPGLGLRLIYFSYDVKMKEKGDIPEGYSVSREKKERFSLILESASTNQTSMYLCASSSGAYTDTQYFGPGTRLTVL.

V is TRBV4-1 and J is TRBJ2-7; 11 nucleotides match TRBD2. Germline-derived CDR1 and CDR2 are MGHRA and YSYEKL. The ends lost 4 bases at V and 4 bases at J; junction bases unmatched: 3. The CDR3 totals 14 residues. The CDR3 loop is CASSRLAGLYEQYF. CDR3 in DNA: TGCGCCAGCAGCCGACTAGCGGGGTTGTACGAGCAGTACTTC.

The chain's CDR3 is CASSLGSSGGYEQYF. The CDR3, as DNA: TGTGCCAGCAGCTTAGGATCTAGCGGGGGTTACGAGCAGTACTTC. The V gene is TRBV7-2, the J gene TRBJ2-7; TRBD2 matches 10 bases. This CDR3 spans 15 amino acids. Looked up from germline, CDR1 is SGHTA and CDR2 is FQGNSA. V shed 1 base, J shed 4 bases, and the junction held 4 bases outside the gene matches.

The chain employs TRBV5-1 and TRBJ2-7; 9 bases align to TRBD1. The V and J ends lost 4 bases and 3 bases, in that order; junction bases with no gene match: 14. Germline values: CDR1 SGHRS, CDR2 YFSETQ. The CDR3 sequence is 17 residues long. The CDR3 coding sequence is TGCGCCAGCAGCCTTTTAAAATCCGGGACAGGGTTCTACGAGCAGTACTTC. Amino acids: CASSLLKSGTGFYEQYF.

This chain joins TRBV10-3 and TRBJ1-6; no clear D. Germline CDR1 and CDR2: ENHRY and SYGVKD. The length of the CDR3 is 13 residues. V was pared by 3 bases and J by 8 bases, with 8 bases between. CDR3 in DNA: TGTGCCATCAGTGATGGGGTCTATTCACCCCTCCACTTT. Translation gives CAISDGVYSPLHF.

Many counts were recorded for this clonotype. V usage is TRBV6-2 or TRBV6-3 and J usage is TRBJ2-5; 13 bases agree with TRBD2. J lost 2 bases, V lost 4 bases, and 4 bases had no gene match. Germline V gene lookup returns CDR1 MNHEY and CDR2 SVGEGT. The CDR3 sequence is 16 residues long. The CDR3 here is CASSSTSGGLQETQYF. Written as DNA, the CDR3 is TGTGCCAGCAGTTCGACTAGCGGGGGGTTACAAGAGACCCAGTACTTC.

The chain is built from TRBV18 and TRBJ2-5; D tentatively reads TRBD1 or TRBD2 (5 bases each). The germline V gene encodes CDR1 KGHSH and CDR2 LQKENI. Trimming shortened V by 6 bases and J by 5 bases, and 19 bases separated the two germline ends. This CDR3 is 15 amino acids long. The CDR3 DNA is TGTGCCAGCTCCTACGCTGGGGGTGATGTTGAGACCCAGTACTTC. Translated, it gives CASSYAGGDVETQYF.

As concerns this clonotype: Since the CDR3 does not end with the conserved phenylalanine or tryptophan, this likely comes from a read error. This chain uses TRBV4-1 with TRBJ1-2; no firm D call. Per the germline V gene, CDR1 is MGHRA and CDR2 is YSYEKL. This CDR3 contains 12 residues. The ends were cut back, 5 bases at V and 2 bases at J, with 6 bases in the middle. The CDR3: CASSRENYGYTI. CDR3 nucleotides: TGCGCCAGCAGCAGGGAGAACTATGGCTACACCATC.

The table lists this clonotype with a few counts. The DNA for the CDR3 is TGTGCCAGCTCACCACGGGGACTAGCGGGGGATACGCAGTATTTT. Amino acid sequence: CASSPRGLAGDTQYF. V and J are TRBV18 and TRBJ2-3; 13 nucleotides line up with TRBD2. Germline lookup yields CDR1 KGHSH and CDR2 LQKENI. Germline trimming cut 1 base from V and 6 bases from J; bases unmatched to any gene: 1. This CDR3 spans 15 amino acids.

The gene calls are TRBV20-1 and TRBJ1-1; weak D call: TRBD1 (6 bases). There are 13 residues in the CDR3. Germline V gene lookup returns CDR1 DFQATT and CDR2 SNEGSKA (reference sequence). V shed 3 bases and J shed 1 base, with 9 bases lying between them. This chain's CDR3 is CSARWGQNTEAFF. The CDR3 nucleotides are TGCAGTGCTAGGTGGGGGCAGAACACTGAAGCTTTCTTT.

This chain connects TRBV5-1 to TRBJ2-3; 9 bases align to TRBD1. CDR1 is SGHRS, CDR2 YFSETQ, per germline. This CDR3 is 14 amino acids long. The trim removed 2 bases at V and 9 bases at J, leaving 7 bases unmatched. The CDR3 nucleotides read TGCGCCAGCAGCTTAGGACAGGGGCCCGACACGCAGTATTTT. Translation gives CASSLGQGPDTQYF.

This clonotype was picked up a small number of times. The J gene is TRBJ2-2, the V gene TRBV12-3 or TRBV12-4; D is perhaps TRBD1 (5 bases). This CDR3 is built from 15 residues. Trimming removed 6 bases from V and 1 base from J, with 12 bases in between. Here the CDR3 DNA reads TGTGCCAGCAGCGACAATACAGGGAACACCGGGGAGCTGTTTTTT. This translates into CASSDNTGNTGELFF.